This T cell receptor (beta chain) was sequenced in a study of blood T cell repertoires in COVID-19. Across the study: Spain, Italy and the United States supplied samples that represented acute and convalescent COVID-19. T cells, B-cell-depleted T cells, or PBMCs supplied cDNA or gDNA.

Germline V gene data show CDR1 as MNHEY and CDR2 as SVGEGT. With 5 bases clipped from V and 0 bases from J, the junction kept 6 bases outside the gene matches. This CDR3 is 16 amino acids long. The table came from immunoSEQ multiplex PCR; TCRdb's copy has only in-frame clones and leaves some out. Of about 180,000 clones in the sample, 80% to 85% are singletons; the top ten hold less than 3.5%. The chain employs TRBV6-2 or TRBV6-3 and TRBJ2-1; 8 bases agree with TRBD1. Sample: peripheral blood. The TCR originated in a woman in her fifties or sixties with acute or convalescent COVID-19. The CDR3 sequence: CASSAPTGGSYNEQFF. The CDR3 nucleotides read TGTGCCAGCAGTGCCCCCACAGGGGGCTCCTACAATGAGCAGTTCTTC.